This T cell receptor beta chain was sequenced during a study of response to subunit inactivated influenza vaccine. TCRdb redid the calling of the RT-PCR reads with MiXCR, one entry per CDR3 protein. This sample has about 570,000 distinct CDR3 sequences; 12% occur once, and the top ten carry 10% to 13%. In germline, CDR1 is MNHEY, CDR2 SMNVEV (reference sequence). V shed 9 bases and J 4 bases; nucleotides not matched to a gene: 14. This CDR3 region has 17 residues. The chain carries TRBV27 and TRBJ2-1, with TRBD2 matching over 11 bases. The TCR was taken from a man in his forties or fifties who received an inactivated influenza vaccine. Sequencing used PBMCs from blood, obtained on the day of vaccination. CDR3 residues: CASPHPSGRPPYNEQFF. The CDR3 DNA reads TGTGCCAGTCCACACCCTAGCGGGAGGCCCCCTTACAATGAGCAGTTCTTC.